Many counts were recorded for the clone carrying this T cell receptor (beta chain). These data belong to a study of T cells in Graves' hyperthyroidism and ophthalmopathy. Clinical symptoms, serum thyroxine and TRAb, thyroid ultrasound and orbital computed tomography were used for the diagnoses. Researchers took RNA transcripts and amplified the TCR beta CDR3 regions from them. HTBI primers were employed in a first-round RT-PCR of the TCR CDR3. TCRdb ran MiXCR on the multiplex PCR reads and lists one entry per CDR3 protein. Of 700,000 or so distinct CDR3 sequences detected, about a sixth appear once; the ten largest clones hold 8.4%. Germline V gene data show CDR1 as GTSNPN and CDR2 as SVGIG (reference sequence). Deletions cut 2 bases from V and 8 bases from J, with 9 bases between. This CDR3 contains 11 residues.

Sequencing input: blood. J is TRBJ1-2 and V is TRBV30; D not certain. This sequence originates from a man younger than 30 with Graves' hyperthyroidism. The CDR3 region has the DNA TGTGCCTGGAGTCGGGTAGGAGGCTACACCTTC. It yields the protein CAWSRVGGYTF.